This T cell receptor (beta chain) was observed in a study of blood T cell repertoires in COVID-19. Overall study context: PBMCs, B-cell-depleted T cells, or T cells provided the cDNA or gDNA that made up the material.

TCRdb's table, derived via immunoSEQ multiplex PCR, lists solely in-frame clones and lacks some. The table lists about 350,000 clones, about 90% of them singletons, with about 0.93% in the top ten. In this sample, this clone turned up once. The junction departs from germline at one end; a sequencing error may be responsible. Germline CDR1 and CDR2: KGHSH and LQKENI. CDR3 length equals 15 residues. The chain recombines TRBV18 with TRBJ2-1; 12 nucleotides line up with TRBD2. The sequenced material came from PBMCs or T cells enriched from blood (not recorded which). The receptor was derived from a woman younger than 45 who had recovered from COVID-19. CDR3 loop: CASSRLAGDYTEQFF. Written as DNA, the CDR3 is TGTGCCAGCTCACGACTAGCGGGGGACTACACTGAGCAGTTCTTC.